This T cell receptor (beta chain) emerged from a study of T cell responses to AZD1222 COVID-19 vaccine. Findings of the study overall: Spike was spanned by vaccine-associated CD4 TCRs, which were dominant at 160-218 and 743-854.

TCRdb's table, derived via immunoSEQ multiplex PCR, lists solely in-frame clones and lacks some. Here the sample spans 150,000 to 180,000 clones, roughly 90% being singletons. With respect to this clone: Its antigen remains unknown.

This CDR3 region has 15 residues. V was cut by 2 bases and J by 4 bases, with 14 bases left in between. The chain employs TRBV23-1 and TRBJ1-2; D uncertain. TRBV23-1 is filed as an ORF, its function uncertain. The sequenced sample was peripheral blood, obtained on day 0 of AZD1222 vaccination. The receptor was derived from an adult in good health. CDR3 in amino acids: CASSQRTPQVYGYTF. CDR3 nucleotides: TGCGCCAGCAGTCAAAGGACGCCGCAGGTCTATGGCTACACCTTC.